The 6 T cell receptor beta chains below all came from one sample that was sequenced in a study of OX40 agonist ivuxolimab in advanced cancers. Assay: immunoSEQ multiplex PCR; the TCRdb copy retains only in-frame clones and omits some. Of about 72,000 clones in the sample, 85% to 90% were seen once. This specimen was CD4+ or CD8+ T cells sorted from blood, taken in a trial of the OX40 agonist ivuxolimab. The receptors were gathered from an adult with an advanced solid tumor such as melanoma, head and neck, liver or kidney cancer.

The rearrangement links TRBV10-3 to TRBJ2-3; weak D call: TRBD2 (7 bases). V was trimmed by 7 bases and J by 5 bases, leaving 16 bases between them. There are 14 residues in the CDR3. Germline V lookup: CDR1 ENHRY, CDR2 SYGVKD. This CDR3 reads CAITPGAGVDTQYF. CDR3 bases: TGTGCCATCACCCCGGGGGCGGGGGTAGATACGCAGTATTTT.

The chain combines TRBV27 with TRBJ2-7; TRBD2 matches 12 bases. Germline V gives CDR1 MNHEY, CDR2 SMNVEV (reference sequence). The CDR3 spans 18 residues. V was pared by 0 bases and J by 3 bases, with 9 bases of the junction left unmatched. CDR3 nucleotides: TGTGCCAGCAGTTTATCCCCATTAGGACTAGCGGGACTCTACGAGCAGTACTTC. Protein product: CASSLSPLGLAGLYEQYF.

The gene calls are TRBV18 and TRBJ1-2, with 7 nucleotides matching TRBD1. Germline V gene sequence: CDR1 KGHSH, CDR2 LQKENI. Unmatched junction bases numbered 8, after V lost 5 bases and J lost 2 bases. The length of the CDR3 is 15 residues. The CDR3 loop reads CASSEQQGTNYGYTF. The CDR3 region has the DNA TGTGCCAGCTCAGAACAACAGGGGACGAACTATGGCTACACCTTC. Filled out from reference TRBV18 and TRBJ1-2, the complete variable domain reads NAGVMQNPRHLVRRRGQEARLRCSPMKGHSHVYWYRQLPEEGLKFMVYLQKENIIDESGMPKERFSAEFPKEGPSILRIQQVVRGDSAAYFCASSEQQGTNYGYTFGSGTRLTVV.

The V call is TRBV7-8, the J call TRBJ1-1; no definite D call. Per germline, CDR1 SGHVS and CDR2 FQNEAQ. The ends were cut back, 1 base at V and 1 base at J, with 10 bases in the middle. The CDR3 totals 15 residues. CDR3 residues: CASSLEMISNTEAFF. The CDR3 DNA sequence: TGTGCCAGCAGCTTAGAAATGATTTCGAACACTGAAGCTTTCTTT.

In regard to this clone: Other DNA sequences within the sample encode an identical CDR3. The chain couples TRBV9 to TRBJ1-2; D gene uncertain. The CDR3 is made up of 12 amino acids. Trimming stripped 6 bases from V and 2 bases from J, with 8 bases between. Germline V gives CDR1 SGDLS, CDR2 YYNGEE. The CDR3 region has the DNA TGTGCCAGCATGAACAAGAACTATGGCTACACCTTC. Translated: CASMNKNYGYTF.

This clone was counted only a few times. This chain links TRBV2 with TRBJ2-6; D is tentatively TRBD1 or TRBD2 (7 bases each). The V end was cut by 8 bases, the J end by 0 bases, with 17 bases between. The CDR3 is made up of 17 amino acids. Germline-derived CDR1 and CDR2 are SNHLY and FYNNEI. CDR3 nucleotide sequence: TGTGCCAGCGCCCAGGGGGGGGGAACCTCTGGGGCCAACGTCCTGACTTTC. As protein: CASAQGGGTSGANVLTF. The variable domain in full, completed from reference TRBV2 and TRBJ2-6, reads EPEVTQTPSHQVTQMGQEVILRCVPISNHLYFYWYRQILGQKVEFLVSFYNNEISEKSEIFDDQFSVERPDGSNFTLKIRSTKLEDSAMYFCASAQGGGTSGANVLTFGAGSRLTVL.